This TCR beta chain was documented in a study of blood T cell repertoires in COVID-19. Across the whole study: The cDNA or gDNA used as material had been derived from T cells, B-cell-depleted T cells, or PBMCs.

This CDR3 contains 14 residues. Trimming took off 6 bases at V and 4 bases at J, with 12 bases between the two ends. The germline V gene has CDR1 SNHLY and CDR2 FYNNEI. In the source study's methods: For nucleated cells, counts were estimated from reference gene primer amplification. Data came from immunoSEQ multiplex PCR; TCRdb stores just in-frame clones and leaves some out. The D gene and trimming were derived from the DNA, and the V and J assignments and clone size from that table. The sample contains just over 150,000 clones, 82% of which appear only once. Sample: peripheral blood. The chain links TRBV2 to TRBJ2-2; TRBD2 is a possible D gene (5 bases). The TCR sequence derives from a woman aged 40 to 50 with COVID-19, enrolled during active disease. The CDR3 spells CASRLEGSTGELFF. The CDR3 nucleotides are TGTGCCAGCAGGTTAGAGGGTTCCACCGGGGAGCTGTTTTTT.